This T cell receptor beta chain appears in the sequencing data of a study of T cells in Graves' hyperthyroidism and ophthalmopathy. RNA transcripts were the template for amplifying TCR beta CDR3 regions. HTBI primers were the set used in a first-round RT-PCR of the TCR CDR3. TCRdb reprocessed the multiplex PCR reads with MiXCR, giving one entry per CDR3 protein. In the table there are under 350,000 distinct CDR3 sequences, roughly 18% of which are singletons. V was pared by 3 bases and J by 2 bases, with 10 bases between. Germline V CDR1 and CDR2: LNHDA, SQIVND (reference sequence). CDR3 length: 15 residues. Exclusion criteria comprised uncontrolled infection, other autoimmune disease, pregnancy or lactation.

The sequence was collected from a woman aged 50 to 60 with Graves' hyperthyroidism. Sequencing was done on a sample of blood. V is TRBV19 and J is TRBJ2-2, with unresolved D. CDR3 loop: CASSILTVNTGELFF. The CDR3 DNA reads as TGTGCCAGTAGTATTTTGACGGTAAACACCGGGGAGCTGTTTTTT.